These T cell receptor beta chains were read from a single sample in a study of T cells in Graves' hyperthyroidism and ophthalmopathy. From the multiplex PCR reads, TCRdb called clonotypes with MiXCR, one entry per CDR3 protein. The sample holds 800,000 or so distinct CDR3 sequences; 38% are singletons and the top ten take 7.5% to 9.5%. The specimen was blood. These receptors came from a man aged 18 to 29 with Graves' hyperthyroidism. The CDR3 runs from the conserved cysteine through the conserved F or W. The D gene is left open where the match is weak. Size is stated for part of the rows, as once, few or many counts, or as a class when the clone is expanded.

clone size,V gene,CDR3 length,D gene,J gene,CDR3 protein,CDR3 DNA
NA,TRBV19,20,TRBD1,TRBJ2-7,CASIDHLPGTGSIQYYEQYF,TGTGCCAGTATCGATCATTTACCCGGGACAGGGAGTATTCAGTACTACGAGCAGTACTTC
NA,TRBV4-1,15,TRBD2,TRBJ2-5,CASSHPGTSGETQYF,TGCGCCAGCAGCCACCCCGGGACTAGTGGGGAGACCCAGTACTTC
NA,TRBV14,17,TRBD1,TRBJ2-5,CASSLGTGTRRWETQYF,TGTGCCAGCAGCCTTGGGACAGGAACCCGGAGGTGGGAGACCCAGTACTTC
many,TRBV15,15,TRBD1,TRBJ1-5,CATSGPGQGGQPQHF,TGTGCCACCAGCGGGCCGGGACAGGGTGGTCAGCCCCAGCATTTT
NA,TRBV29-1,11,NA,TRBJ2-2,CSVDYSGELFF,TGCAGCGTTGATTACTCCGGGGAGCTGTTTTTT
NA,TRBV7-6,16,NA,TRBJ1-1,CASSSLSGTVNTEAFF,TGTGCCAGCAGCTCCTTATCTGGGACGGTGAACACTGAAGCTTTCTTT
NA,TRBV11-2,14,NA,TRBJ2-7,CASSVQRYRYEQYF,TGTGCCAGCAGCGTACAAAGATACCGCTACGAGCAGTACTTC
NA,TRBV5-1,18,NA,TRBJ1-1,CASSLAGKVLSLNTEAFF,TGCGCCAGCAGCTTGGCCGGAAAGGTATTATCCTTGAACACTGAAGCTTTCTTT
few,TRBV6-6,14,NA,TRBJ2-7,CASSDGLGTGEQYF,NA
many,TRBV20-1,13,NA,TRBJ1-5,CSARKDSNQPQHF,TGCAGTGCTAGGAAGGATAGCAATCAGCCCCAGCATTTT
NA,TRBV25-1,14,NA,TRBJ1-2,CASSTPTAIYGYTF,TGTGCCAGCAGTACCCCTACAGCTATCTATGGCTACACCTTC
once,TRBV25-1,15,NA,TRBJ2-5,CASSALQVGQETQYF,TGTGCCAGCAGTGCCTTACAGGTCGGGCAAGAGACCCAGTACTTC
NA,TRBV7-3,15,NA,TRBJ2-2,CASSSSTGSTGELFF,TGTGCCAGCAGCTCTTCTACAGGGAGCACCGGGGAGCTGTTTTTT
NA,TRBV24-1,14,NA,TRBJ2-3,CATGTFEGTDTQYF,TGTGCCACCGGGACTTTTGAAGGCACAGATACGCAGTATTTT
few,TRBV12-3/TRBV12-4,12,NA,TRBJ1-4,CASSGVAEKLFF,TGTGCCAGCAGTGGCGTCGCTGAAAAACTGTTTTTT
many,TRBV19,13,NA,TRBJ1-1,CASSITANTEAFF,TGTGCCAGTAGTATAACTGCGAACACTGAAGCTTTCTTT
NA,TRBV7-3,14,NA,TRBJ1-4,CASSPRTREEKLFF,TGTGCCAGCAGCCCCCGGACCCGGGAAGAAAAACTGTTTTTT
NA,TRBV5-1,13,NA,TRBJ2-7,CASRDGSSYKQYF,TGCGCCAGCAGAGATGGGTCCTCCTACAAGCAGTACTTC
NA,TRBV12-3/TRBV12-4,16,NA,TRBJ1-2,CASSKGGQVANYGYTF,TGTGCCAGCAGTAAAGGCGGGCAGGTCGCTAACTATGGCTACACCTTC
many,TRBV7-8,15,NA,TRBJ1-2,CASSQSQERGEGYTF,TGTGCCAGCAGCCAATCCCAGGAGCGGGGTGAGGGCTACACCTTC
NA,TRBV7-2,16,NA,TRBJ2-5,CASSLATGGSGEIQYF,TGTGCCAGCAGCTTAGCGACAGGGGGTAGCGGGGAGATCCAGTACTTC
few,TRBV20-1,14,NA,TRBJ1-1,CSRIRQELNTEAFF,TGCAGTCGAATTAGACAGGAGTTGAACACTGAAGCTTTCTTT
once,TRBV2,16,TRBD1,TRBJ2-7,CASSSPSRGPTYEQYF,TGTGCCAGCAGTTCCCCATCGAGGGGGCCTACCTACGAGCAGTACTTC
few,TRBV4-1,16,TRBD1,TRBJ1-6,CASSQVDGRGRSPLHF,TGCGCCAGCAGCCAAGTGGATGGCAGGGGGCGTTCACCCCTCCACTTT
few,TRBV20-1,13,NA,TRBJ2-7,CSAPGGGYYEQYF,TGCAGTGCGCCGGGAGGGGGCTACTACGAGCAGTACTTC
NA,TRBV19,17,NA,TRBJ2-2,CASIGGPGLRNTGELFF,TGTGCCAGTATCGGGGGGCCAGGCCTCCGAAACACCGGGGAGCTGTTTTTT
NA,TRBV10-3,16,NA,TRBJ1-2,CASSFTLPGHIYGYTF,TGTGCCAGCAGTTTCACCCTTCCGGGACACATCTATGGCTACACCTTC
NA,TRBV7-2,18,NA,TRBJ2-2,CASSLALSRGTVAGELFF,TGTGCCAGCAGCTTAGCGCTGAGTAGGGGAACCGTTGCCGGGGAGCTGTTTTTT
NA,TRBV7-8,16,NA,TRBJ1-2,CASSSRGGFTSYGYTF,TGTGCCAGCAGCTCCCGGGGAGGGTTCACTAGCTATGGCTACACCTTC
few,TRBV10-3,15,TRBD2,TRBJ2-5,CAISPPAGGPGTQYF,TGTGCCATCAGCCCCCCCGCGGGGGGGCCCGGGACCCAGTACTTC
NA,TRBV25-1,16,TRBD1,TRBJ1-6,CASRPLHRGRNSPLHF,TGTGCCAGCAGACCACTCCACAGGGGACGCAATTCACCCCTCCACTTT
few,TRBV7-2,12,NA,TRBJ2-5,CASSQGGGTQYF,TGTGCCAGCAGCCAAGGGGGGGGGACCCAGTACTTC
once,TRBV2,12,NA,TRBJ1-3,CAPIGSRNTIYF,TGTGCCCCGATAGGCAGCAGAAACACCATATATTTT
NA,TRBV7-2,15,TRBD1,TRBJ2-7,CASSLVTGRVYEQYF,TGTGCCAGCAGCTTAGTGACAGGGCGGGTCTACGAGCAGTACTTC
few,TRBV12-3/TRBV12-4,15,NA,TRBJ1-5,CASRLTGPHNQPQHF,TGTGCCAGCAGGCTTACAGGTCCGCACAATCAGCCCCAGCATTTT
few,TRBV20-1,15,TRBD1,TRBJ1-1,CSAGGQGALDTEAFF,TGCAGTGCGGGGGGGCAGGGGGCGTTGGACACTGAAGCTTTCTTT
few,TRBV7-9,15,TRBD2,TRBJ2-7,CASSPLAGGPYEQYF,TGTGCCAGCAGCCCTTTAGCGGGAGGGCCGTACGAGCAGTACTTC
NA,TRBV12-3/TRBV12-4,13,NA,TRBJ1-1,CASAGHTDTDAFF,TGTGCCAGCGCCGGGCATACCGACACTGACGCTTTCTTT
NA,TRBV7-2,14,NA,TRBJ2-2,CASRPGRSTGELFF,TGTGCCAGCAGGCCCGGACGCAGCACCGGGGAGCTGTTTTTT
few,TRBV4-1,15,NA,TRBJ1-5,CASSQESRGNQPQHF,TGCGCCAGCAGCCAAGAGTCCAGGGGAAATCAGCCCCAGCATTTT
NA,TRBV20-1,14,NA,TRBJ1-2,CSARDPRGSYGYTF,TGCAGTGCTAGAGACCCCAGGGGCTCCTATGGCTACACCTTC
NA,TRBV6-6,16,NA,TRBJ1-1,CASSKQAPAPHTEAFF,TGTGCCAGCAGCAAACAGGCGCCAGCGCCCCACACTGAAGCTTTCTTT
NA,TRBV19,17,NA,TRBJ1-2,CASSYFPSAQDLHGYTF,TGTGCCAGCAGTTATTTCCCCTCCGCTCAGGACTTACATGGCTACACCTTC
few,TRBV20-1,15,NA,TRBJ1-1,CSARGGRGKNTEAFF,TGCAGTGCTAGAGGGGGGAGGGGCAAGAACACTGAAGCTTTCTTT
NA,TRBV12-3/TRBV12-4,14,NA,TRBJ1-4,CASSPTFEGEKLFF,TGTGCCAGCAGCCCCACTTTTGAGGGGGAAAAACTGTTTTTT
few,TRBV6-6,14,NA,TRBJ1-5,CASSLEGPLGPQHF,TGTGCCAGCAGTCTGGAGGGACCTCTAGGCCCACAGCATTTT
NA,TRBV19,17,NA,TRBJ2-5,CASSRGGASPVQETQYF,TGTGCCAGTAGCCGTGGGGGCGCGTCACCCGTGCAAGAGACCCAGTACTTC
NA,TRBV10-2,16,TRBD1,TRBJ2-2,CASSHTGTGGAGELFF,TGTGCCAGCAGCCACACCGGGACAGGGGGTGCAGGGGAGCTGTTTTTT
NA,TRBV6-4,13,TRBD1,TRBJ2-3,CASRDRVTDTQYF,TGTGCCAGCAGGGACAGGGTCACAGATACGCAGTATTTT
once,TRBV7-8,15,TRBD1,TRBJ2-7,CASSYWDRGKGEQYF,TGTGCCAGCAGTTACTGGGACAGGGGTAAAGGCGAGCAGTACTTC
many,TRBV7-2,14,NA,TRBJ2-7,CASSFAGRGYEQYF,TGTGCCAGCAGCTTCGCCGGGAGAGGCTACGAGCAGTACTTC
NA,TRBV20-1,13,NA,TRBJ1-1,CSARVRTLQVAFF,TGCAGTGCTAGGGTCCGGACATTGCAGGTAGCTTTCTTT
NA,TRBV19,12,TRBD1,TRBJ2-7,CASQGDNYEQYF,TGTGCGTCGCAGGGGGATAACTACGAGCAGTACTTC